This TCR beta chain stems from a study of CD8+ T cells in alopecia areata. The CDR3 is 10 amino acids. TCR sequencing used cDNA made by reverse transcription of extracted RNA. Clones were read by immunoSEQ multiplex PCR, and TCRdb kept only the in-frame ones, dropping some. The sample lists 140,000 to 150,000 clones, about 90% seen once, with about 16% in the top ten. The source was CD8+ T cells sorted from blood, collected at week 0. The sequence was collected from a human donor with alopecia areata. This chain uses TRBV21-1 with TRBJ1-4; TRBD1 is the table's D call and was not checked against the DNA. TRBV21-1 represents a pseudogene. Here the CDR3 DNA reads TGTGCCAGCAGCAGTGGGACATGTTTTTTT. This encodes CASSSGTCFF.